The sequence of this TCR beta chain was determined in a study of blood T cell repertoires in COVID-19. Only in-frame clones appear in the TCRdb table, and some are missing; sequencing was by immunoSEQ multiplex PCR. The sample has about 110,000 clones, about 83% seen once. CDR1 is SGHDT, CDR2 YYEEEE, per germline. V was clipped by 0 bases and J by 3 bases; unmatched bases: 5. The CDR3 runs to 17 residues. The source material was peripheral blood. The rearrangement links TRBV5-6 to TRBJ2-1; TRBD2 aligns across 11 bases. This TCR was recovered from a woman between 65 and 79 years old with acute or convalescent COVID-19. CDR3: CASSLGASGGHYNEQFF. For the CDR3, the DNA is TGTGCCAGCAGCTTGGGCGCTAGCGGGGGGCACTACAATGAGCAGTTCTTC.